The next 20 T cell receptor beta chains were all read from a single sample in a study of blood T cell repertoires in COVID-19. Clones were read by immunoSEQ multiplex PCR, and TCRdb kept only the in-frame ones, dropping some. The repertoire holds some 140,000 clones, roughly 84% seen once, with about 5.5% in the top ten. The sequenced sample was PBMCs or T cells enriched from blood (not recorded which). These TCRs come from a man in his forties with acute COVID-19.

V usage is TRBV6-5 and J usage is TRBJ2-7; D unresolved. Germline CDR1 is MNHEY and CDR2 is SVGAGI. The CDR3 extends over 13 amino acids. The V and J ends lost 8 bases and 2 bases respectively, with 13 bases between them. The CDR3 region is CASSVGGTYEQYF. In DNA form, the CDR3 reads TGTGCCAGCTCCGTTGGCGGAACCTACGAGCAGTACTTC.

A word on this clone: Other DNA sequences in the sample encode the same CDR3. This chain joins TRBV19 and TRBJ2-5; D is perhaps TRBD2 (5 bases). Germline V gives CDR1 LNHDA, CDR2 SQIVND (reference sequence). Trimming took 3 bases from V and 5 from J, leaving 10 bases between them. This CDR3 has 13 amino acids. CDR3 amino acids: CASSIGGRETQYF. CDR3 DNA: TGTGCCAGTAGTATTGGCGGGCGGGAGACCCAGTACTTC.

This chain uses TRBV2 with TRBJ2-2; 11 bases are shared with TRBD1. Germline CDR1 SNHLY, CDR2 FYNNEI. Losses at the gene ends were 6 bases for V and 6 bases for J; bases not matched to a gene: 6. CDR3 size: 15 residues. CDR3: CASSFRDRGSGELFF. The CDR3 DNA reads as TGTGCCAGCAGCTTTCGGGACAGGGGGTCCGGGGAGCTGTTTTTT.

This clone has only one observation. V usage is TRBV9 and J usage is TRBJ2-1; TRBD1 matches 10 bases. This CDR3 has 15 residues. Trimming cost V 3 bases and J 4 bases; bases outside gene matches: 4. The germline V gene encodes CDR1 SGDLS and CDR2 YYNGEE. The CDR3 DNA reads TGTGCCAGCAGCGCCGGGACAGGGGAATACAATGAGCAGTTCTTC. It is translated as CASSAGTGEYNEQFF.

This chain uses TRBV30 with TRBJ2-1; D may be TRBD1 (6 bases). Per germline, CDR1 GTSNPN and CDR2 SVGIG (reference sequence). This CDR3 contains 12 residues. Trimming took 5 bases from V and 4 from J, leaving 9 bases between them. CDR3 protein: CAWSGEYNEQFF. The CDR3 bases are TGTGCCTGGTCAGGGGAGTACAATGAGCAGTTCTTC.

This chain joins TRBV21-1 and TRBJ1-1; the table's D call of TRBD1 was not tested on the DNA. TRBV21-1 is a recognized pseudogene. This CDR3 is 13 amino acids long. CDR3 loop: CASSNWLNTEAFF. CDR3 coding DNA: TGTGCCAGCAGCAACTGGCTGAACACTGAAGCTTTCTTT.

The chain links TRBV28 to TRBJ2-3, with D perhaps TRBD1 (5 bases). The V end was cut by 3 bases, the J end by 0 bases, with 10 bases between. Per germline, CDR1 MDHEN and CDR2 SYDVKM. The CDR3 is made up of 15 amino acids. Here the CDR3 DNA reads TGTGCCAGCAGTTTTCCTGACAGCAGCACAGATACGCAGTATTTT. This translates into CASSFPDSSTDTQYF.

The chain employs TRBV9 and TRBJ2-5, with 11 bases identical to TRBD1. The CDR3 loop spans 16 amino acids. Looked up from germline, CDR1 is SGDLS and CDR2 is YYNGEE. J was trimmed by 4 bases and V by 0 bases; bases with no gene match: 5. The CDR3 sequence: CASSVGTGGEGETQYF. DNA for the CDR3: TGTGCCAGCAGCGTAGGGACAGGGGGCGAGGGAGAGACCCAGTACTTC.

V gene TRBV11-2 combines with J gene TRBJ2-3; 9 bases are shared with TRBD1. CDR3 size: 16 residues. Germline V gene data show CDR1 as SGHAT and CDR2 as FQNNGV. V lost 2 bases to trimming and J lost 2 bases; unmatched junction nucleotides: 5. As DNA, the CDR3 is TGTGCCAGCAGCTTAACAGGGGGCTTGACCACAGATACGCAGTATTTT. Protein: CASSLTGGLTTDTQYF.

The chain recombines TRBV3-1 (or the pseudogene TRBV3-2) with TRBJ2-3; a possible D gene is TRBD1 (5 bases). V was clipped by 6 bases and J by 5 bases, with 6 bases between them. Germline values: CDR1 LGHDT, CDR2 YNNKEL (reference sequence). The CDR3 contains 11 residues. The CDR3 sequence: CASRQEDTQYF. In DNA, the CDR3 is TGTGCCAGCAGACAGGAAGATACGCAGTATTTT.

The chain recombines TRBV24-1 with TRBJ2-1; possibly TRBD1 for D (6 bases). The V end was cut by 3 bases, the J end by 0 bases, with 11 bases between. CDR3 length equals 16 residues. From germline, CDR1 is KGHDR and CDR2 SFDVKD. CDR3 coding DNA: TGTGCCACCAGTGATACGCAGGGGAGCTCCTACAATGAGCAGTTCTTC. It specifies CATSDTQGSSYNEQFF.

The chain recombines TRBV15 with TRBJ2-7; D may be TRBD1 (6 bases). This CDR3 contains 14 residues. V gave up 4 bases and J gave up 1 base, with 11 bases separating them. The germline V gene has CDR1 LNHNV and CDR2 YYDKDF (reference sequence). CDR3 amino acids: CATSKRQASYEQYF. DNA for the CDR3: TGTGCCACCAGCAAACGACAGGCTTCCTACGAGCAGTACTTC.

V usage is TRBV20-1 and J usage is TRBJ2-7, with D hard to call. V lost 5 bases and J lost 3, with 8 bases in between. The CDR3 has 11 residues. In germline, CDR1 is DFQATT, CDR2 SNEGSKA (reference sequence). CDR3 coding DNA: TGCAGTGCTTCACTCTACTACGAGCAGTACTTC. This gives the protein CSASLYYEQYF.

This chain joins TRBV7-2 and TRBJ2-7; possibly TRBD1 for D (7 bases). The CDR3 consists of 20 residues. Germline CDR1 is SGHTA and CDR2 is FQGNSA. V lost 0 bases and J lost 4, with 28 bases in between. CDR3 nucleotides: TGTGCCAGCAGCTTAGCGCATAGGGTTTTTGGCAGGGGGGTGATGTACGAGCAGTACTTC. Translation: CASSLAHRVFGRGVMYEQYF.

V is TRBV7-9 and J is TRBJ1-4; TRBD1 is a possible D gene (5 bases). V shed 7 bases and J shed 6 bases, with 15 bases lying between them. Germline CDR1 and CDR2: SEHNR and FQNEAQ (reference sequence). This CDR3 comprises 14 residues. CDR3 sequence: CASTYTAGDEKLFF. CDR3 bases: TGTGCCAGCACCTACACGGCGGGGGATGAAAAACTGTTTTTT.

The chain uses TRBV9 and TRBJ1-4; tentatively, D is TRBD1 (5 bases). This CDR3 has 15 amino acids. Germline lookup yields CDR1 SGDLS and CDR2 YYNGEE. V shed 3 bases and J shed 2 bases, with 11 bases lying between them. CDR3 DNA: TGTGCCAGCAGCGCGGAGGGGCAGACTAATGAAAAACTGTTTTTT. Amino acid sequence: CASSAEGQTNEKLFF.

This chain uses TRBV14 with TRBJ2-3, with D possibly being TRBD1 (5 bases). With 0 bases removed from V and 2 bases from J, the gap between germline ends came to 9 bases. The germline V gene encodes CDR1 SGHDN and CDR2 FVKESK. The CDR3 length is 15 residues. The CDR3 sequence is CASSQEGRDTDTQYF. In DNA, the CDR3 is TGTGCCAGCAGCCAAGAAGGCAGGGACACAGATACGCAGTATTTT.

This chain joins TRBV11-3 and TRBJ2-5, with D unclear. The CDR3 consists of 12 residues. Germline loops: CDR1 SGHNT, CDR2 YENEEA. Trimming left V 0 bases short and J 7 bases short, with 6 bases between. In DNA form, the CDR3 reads TGTGCCAGCAGCTTAGATCGCGGGACCCAGTACTTC. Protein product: CASSLDRGTQYF.

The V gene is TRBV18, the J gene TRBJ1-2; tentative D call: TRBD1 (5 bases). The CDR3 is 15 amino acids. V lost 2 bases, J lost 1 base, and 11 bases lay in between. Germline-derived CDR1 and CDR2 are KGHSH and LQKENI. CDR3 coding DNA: TGTGCCAGCTCACCAGCCGGGACTGATAACTATGGCTACACCTTC. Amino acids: CASSPAGTDNYGYTF.

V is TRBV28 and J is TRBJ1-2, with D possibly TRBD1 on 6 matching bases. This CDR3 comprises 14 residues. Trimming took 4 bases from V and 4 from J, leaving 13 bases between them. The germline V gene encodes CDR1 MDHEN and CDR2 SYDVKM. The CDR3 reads CASSSLQGTYGYTF. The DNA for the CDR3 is TGTGCCAGCAGTTCTCTACAGGGAACCTATGGCTACACCTTC.